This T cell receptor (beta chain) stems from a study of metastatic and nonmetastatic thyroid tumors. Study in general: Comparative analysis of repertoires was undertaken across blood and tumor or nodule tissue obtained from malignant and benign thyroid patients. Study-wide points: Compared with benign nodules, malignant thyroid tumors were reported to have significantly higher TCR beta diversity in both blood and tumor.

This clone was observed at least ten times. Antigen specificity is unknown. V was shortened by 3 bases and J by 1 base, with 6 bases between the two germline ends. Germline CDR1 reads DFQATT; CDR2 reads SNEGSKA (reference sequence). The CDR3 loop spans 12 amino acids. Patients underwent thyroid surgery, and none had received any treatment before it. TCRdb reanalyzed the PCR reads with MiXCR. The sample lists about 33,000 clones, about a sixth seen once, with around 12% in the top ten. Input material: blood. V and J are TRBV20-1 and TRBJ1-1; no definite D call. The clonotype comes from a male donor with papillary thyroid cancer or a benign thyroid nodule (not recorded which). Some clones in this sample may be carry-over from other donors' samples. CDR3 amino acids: CSASLTNTEAFF. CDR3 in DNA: TGCAGTGCTAGCTTGACGAACACTGAAGCTTTCTTT.